The sequence of this T cell receptor (beta chain) was determined in a study of blood T cells in healthy people across ages. The V gene lost 4 bases and the J gene lost 4 bases, with 11 bases spanning the gap. This CDR3 has 14 residues. Then a second PCR, running roughly 6 to 12 cycles, was carried out with a sample-barcoded 5' primer and a J-beta primer mix. TCRdb recomputed calls from the 5' RACE reads with MiXCR, one row per CDR3 protein. The sample holds more than 550,000 distinct CDR3 sequences, 22% seen once. General study results and limits: Percentage of naive T cells showed a strong correlation with TCR beta diversity. Significant beta diversity loss was already apparent by age approximately 36, declining roughly linearly.

Remarks on this clonotype: Its antigen is unknown.

The sample comprised blood. The chain joins TRBV12-3 or TRBV12-4 to TRBJ1-5; no definite D call. The clonotype was recovered from a man between 70 and 80 years old in good health. CDR3 protein: CASSSSGFNQPQHF. The DNA of the CDR3 is TGTGCCAGCAGTTCGTCGGGTTTTAATCAGCCCCAGCATTTT.